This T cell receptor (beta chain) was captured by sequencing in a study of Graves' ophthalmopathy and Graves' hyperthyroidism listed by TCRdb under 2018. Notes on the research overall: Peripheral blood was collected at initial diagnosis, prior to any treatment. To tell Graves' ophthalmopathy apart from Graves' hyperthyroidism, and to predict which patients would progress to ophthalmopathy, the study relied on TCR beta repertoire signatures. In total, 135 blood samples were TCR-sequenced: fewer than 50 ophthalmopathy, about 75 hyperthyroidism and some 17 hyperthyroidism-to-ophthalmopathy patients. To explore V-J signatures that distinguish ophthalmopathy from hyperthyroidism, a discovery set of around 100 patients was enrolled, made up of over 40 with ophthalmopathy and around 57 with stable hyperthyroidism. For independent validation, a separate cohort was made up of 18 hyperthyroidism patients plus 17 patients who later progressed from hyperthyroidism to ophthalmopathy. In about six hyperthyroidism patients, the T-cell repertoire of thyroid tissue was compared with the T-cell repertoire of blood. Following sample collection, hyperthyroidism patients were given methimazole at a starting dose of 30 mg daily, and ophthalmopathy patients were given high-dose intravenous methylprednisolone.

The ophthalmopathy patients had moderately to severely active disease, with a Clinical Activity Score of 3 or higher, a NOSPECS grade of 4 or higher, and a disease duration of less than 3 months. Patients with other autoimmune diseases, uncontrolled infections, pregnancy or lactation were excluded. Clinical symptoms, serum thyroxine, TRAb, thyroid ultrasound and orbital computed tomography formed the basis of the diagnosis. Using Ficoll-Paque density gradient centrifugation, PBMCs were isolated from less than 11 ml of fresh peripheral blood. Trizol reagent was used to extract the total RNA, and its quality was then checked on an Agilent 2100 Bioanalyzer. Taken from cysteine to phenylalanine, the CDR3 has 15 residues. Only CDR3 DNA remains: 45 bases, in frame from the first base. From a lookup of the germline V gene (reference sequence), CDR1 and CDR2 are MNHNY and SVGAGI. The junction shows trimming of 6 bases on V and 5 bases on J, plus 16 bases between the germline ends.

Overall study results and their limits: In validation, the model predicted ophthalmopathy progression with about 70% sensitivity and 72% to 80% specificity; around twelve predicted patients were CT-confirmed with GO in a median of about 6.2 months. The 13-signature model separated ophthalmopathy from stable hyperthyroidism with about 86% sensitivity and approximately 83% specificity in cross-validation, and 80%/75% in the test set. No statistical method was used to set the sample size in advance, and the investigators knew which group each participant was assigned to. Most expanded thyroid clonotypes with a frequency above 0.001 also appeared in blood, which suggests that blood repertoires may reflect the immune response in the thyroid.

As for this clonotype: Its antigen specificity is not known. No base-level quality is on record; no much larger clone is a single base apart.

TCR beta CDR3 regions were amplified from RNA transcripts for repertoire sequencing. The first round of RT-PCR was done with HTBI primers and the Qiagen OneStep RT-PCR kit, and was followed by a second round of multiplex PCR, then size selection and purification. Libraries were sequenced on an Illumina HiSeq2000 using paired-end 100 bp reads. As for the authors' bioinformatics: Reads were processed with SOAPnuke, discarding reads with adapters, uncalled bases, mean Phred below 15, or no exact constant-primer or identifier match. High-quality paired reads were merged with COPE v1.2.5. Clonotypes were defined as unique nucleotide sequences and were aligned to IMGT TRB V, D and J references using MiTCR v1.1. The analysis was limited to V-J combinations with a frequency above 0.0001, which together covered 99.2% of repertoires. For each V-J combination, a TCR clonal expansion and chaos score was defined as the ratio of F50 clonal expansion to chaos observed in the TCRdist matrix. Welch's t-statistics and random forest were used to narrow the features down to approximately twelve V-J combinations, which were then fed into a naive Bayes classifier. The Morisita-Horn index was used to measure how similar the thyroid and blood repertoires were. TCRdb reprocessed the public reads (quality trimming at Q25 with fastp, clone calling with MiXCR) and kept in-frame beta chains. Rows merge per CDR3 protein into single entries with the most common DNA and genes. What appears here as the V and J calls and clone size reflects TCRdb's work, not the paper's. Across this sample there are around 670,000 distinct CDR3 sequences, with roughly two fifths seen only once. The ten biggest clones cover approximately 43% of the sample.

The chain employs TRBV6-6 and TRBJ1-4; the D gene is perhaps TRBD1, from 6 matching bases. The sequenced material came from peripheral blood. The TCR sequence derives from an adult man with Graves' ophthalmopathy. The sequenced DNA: TGTGCCAGCAGAACCGGGGGCAGCCCGAATGAAAAACTGTTTTTT. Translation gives CASRTGGSPNEKLFF.